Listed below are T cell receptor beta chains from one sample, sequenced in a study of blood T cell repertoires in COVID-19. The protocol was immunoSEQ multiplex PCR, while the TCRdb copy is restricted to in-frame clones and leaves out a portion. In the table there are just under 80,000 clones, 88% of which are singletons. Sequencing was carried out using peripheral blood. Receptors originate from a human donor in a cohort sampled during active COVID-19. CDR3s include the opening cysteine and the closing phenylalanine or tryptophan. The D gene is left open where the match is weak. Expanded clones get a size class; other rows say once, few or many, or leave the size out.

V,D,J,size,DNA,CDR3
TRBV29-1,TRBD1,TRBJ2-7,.,TGCAGCGTTCCGGGGTTACAGGGGGAACCCTACGAGCAGTACTTC,CSVPGLQGEPYEQYF
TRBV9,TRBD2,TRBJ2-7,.,TGTGCCAGCAGCCCACCGGGACTAGTAACCCACGAGCAGTACTTC,CASSPPGLVTHEQYF
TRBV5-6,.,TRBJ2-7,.,TGTGCCAGCAGCTTGGGGTCTGGGAGCGAGCAGTACTTC,CASSLGSGSEQYF
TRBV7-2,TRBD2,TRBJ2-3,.,TGTGCCAGCAGCCTCGCAGTGTCGGCTAGCGGGACCGCTCCCTTTTTT,CASSLAVSASGTAPFF
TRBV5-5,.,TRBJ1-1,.,TGTGCCAGCAGCTATAGACACATGAACACTGAAGCTTTCTTT,CASSYRHMNTEAFF
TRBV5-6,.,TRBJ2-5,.,TGTGCCAGCAGCTTGCGAGAGACCCAGTACTTC,CASSLRETQYF
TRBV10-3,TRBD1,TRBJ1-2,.,TGTGCCATCAGCTCGGGACAGGATTATGGCTACACCTTC,CAISSGQDYGYTF
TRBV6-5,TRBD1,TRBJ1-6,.,TGTGCCAGCAGGCGGGACAGGGTAGGATCACCCCTCCACTTT,CASRRDRVGSPLHF
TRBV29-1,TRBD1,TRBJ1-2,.,TGCAGCGTTGTGGGGACAGGGATTAGCTATGGCTACACCTTC,CSVVGTGISYGYTF
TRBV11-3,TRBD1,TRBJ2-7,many,TGTGCCAGCAGCCACGACAGGGACGAGCAGTACTTC,CASSHDRDEQYF
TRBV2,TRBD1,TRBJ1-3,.,TGTGCCAGCAGTGACGGGGGAGACAGGGAGAACACCATATATTTT,CASSDGGDRENTIYF
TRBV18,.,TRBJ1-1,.,TGTGCCAGCTCAACTAGTTTGACGAACACTGAAGCTTTCTTT,CASSTSLTNTEAFF
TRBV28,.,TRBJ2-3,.,TGTGCCAGCAGTTTATCGGGGGTGGGTGAAGATACGCAGTATTTT,CASSLSGVGEDTQYF
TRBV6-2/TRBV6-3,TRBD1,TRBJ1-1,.,TGTGCCAGCAGTTCTCTAGACAGGGTGAACACTGAAGCTTTCTTT,CASSSLDRVNTEAFF
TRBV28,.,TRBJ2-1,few,TGTGCCAGCAGTTACACAGGGGCGGGGAGGAATGAGCAGTTCTTC,CASSYTGAGRNEQFF
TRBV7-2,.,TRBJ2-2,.,TGTGCCAGCAGCTTCCTACAGGGTACCGGGGAGCTGTTTTTT,CASSFLQGTGELFF
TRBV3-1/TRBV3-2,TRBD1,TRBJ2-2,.,TGTGCCAGCAGCCAAGACTCCCCGGACAGGGGGTCCGGGGAGCTGTTTTTT,CASSQDSPDRGSGELFF
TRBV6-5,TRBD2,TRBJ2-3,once,TGTGCCAGCAGTTACTCTGACGGGGGGGACACAGATACGCAGTATTTT,CASSYSDGGDTDTQYF
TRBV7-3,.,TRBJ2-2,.,TGTGCCAGCAGCATAGGACTATCCGGGGAGCTGTTTTTT,CASSIGLSGELFF
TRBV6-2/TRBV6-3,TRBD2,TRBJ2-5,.,TGTGCCAGCAGTTACTCGAAGGTTACTAGCGGGGTAGCGAGAGAGACCCAGTACTTC,CASSYSKVTSGVARETQYF
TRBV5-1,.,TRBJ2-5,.,TGCGCCAGCAGCTTAAGACTATACCCACAAGAGACCCAGTACTTC,CASSLRLYPQETQYF
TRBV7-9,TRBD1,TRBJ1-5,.,TGTGCCAGCAGCCTCGGGACAGGGAAGGATCAGCCCCAGCATTTT,CASSLGTGKDQPQHF
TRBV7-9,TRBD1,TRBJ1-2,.,TGTGCCAGCAGCTCGACAGGGGGCTATGGCTACACCTTC,CASSSTGGYGYTF
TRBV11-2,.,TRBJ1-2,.,TGTGCCAGCAGAAAGAGACGGGACACACCAAACTATGGCTACACCTTC,CASRKRRDTPNYGYTF
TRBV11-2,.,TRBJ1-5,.,TGTGCCAGCAGCTTAGATCTAATTCAGCCCCAGCATTTT,CASSLDLIQPQHF
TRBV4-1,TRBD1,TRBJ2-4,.,TGCGCCAGCAGACCCGGGACAGAACGCGACATTCAGTACTTC,CASRPGTERDIQYF
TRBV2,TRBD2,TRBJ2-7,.,TGTGCCAGCAGTAGACTAGCGGGAGAGGGGGAGCAGTACTTC,CASSRLAGEGEQYF
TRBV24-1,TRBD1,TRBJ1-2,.,TGTGCCACCAGTGATTCGGGGACAGTTCTCACCTTC,CATSDSGTVLTF
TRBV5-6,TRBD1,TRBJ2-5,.,TGTGCCAGCAGCCCAGATCCGGGACAGGGGATGGAGACCCAGTACTTC,CASSPDPGQGMETQYF
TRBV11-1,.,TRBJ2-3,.,TGTGCCAGCAGCTCCGAGGGTACGCAGTATTTT,CASSSEGTQYF
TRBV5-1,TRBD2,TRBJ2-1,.,TGCGCCAGCAGCTTGAGTTTAGCGGGAGGGCCGAATGAGCAGTTCTTC,CASSLSLAGGPNEQFF
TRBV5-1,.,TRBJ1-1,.,TGCGCCAGCAGCCTCACAGGGATGAACACTGAAGCTTTCTTT,CASSLTGMNTEAFF
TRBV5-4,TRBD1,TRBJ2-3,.,TGTGCCAGCAGCAGGGACAGGGTCCTCACAGATACGCAGTATTTT,CASSRDRVLTDTQYF
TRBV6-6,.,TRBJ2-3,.,TGTGCCAGCTGCGTTGGCGGGGCCACAGATACGCAGTATTTT,CASCVGGATDTQYF